The sequence of this T cell receptor (beta chain) was determined in a study of spatial heterogeneity in lung cancer. CDR3 length equals 15 residues. The germline gives CDR1 MNHEY, CDR2 SVGEGT. Trimming cost V 6 bases and J 3 bases; bases outside gene matches: 7. The time point: sample taken at primary tumor resection. Unsorted tumor, nontumor lung tissue or cryopreserved PBMC supplied the whole RNA. TCRdb used MiXCR to reprocess the 5' RACE reads, holding one entry per CDR3 protein. This table holds 65,000 to 85,000 distinct CDR3 sequences, under 25% found once. The chain carries TRBV6-2 or TRBV6-3 and TRBJ2-1, with 8 bases identical to TRBD2. The TCR originated in a male donor with early-stage non-small cell lung cancer. The specimen comprised PBMCs, sampled at surgery. In nucleotides, the CDR3 is TGTGCCAGCAGCCGAGCGGGGGCACACTACAATGAGCAGTTCTTC. Its protein product is CASSRAGAHYNEQFF.